This is a list of T cell receptor beta chains from one sample in a study of blood T cell repertoires in COVID-19. Clones were read by immunoSEQ multiplex PCR, and TCRdb kept only the in-frame ones, dropping some. Among 130,000 to 150,000 clones listed, about 86% were seen once. Input material: peripheral blood. The receptor source for this set is a woman aged 35 to 49 with acute or convalescent COVID-19. The CDR3 runs from the conserved cysteine through the conserved F or W. A D gene is named only where the DNA matches it firmly. The size of a clone is reported for some rows only, either as once, few or many, or as a class for expanded clones.

clone size	V gene	J gene	D gene	CDR3 DNA	CDR3 protein
-	TRBV4-1	TRBJ2-3	-	TGCGCCAGCAGCCAAGAAGAGTTCGATACGCAGTATTTT	CASSQEEFDTQYF
-	TRBV4-3	TRBJ2-5	-	TGCGCCAGCAGTGCTGCGGGTTTCCAAGAGACCCAGTACTTC	CASSAAGFQETQYF
-	TRBV6-5	TRBJ2-1	TRBD2	TGTGCCAGCAGATTAGCGGGGGGCGTCTGGAATGAGCAGTTCTTC	CASRLAGGVWNEQFF
once	TRBV19	TRBJ1-4	TRBD1	TGTGCCAGTAGTATTCGGGACAGGGGGCGGACTAATGAAAAACTGTTTTTT	CASSIRDRGRTNEKLFF
-	TRBV28	TRBJ2-3	TRBD2	TGTGCCAGCAGTTTACAAGGGACTAGCGTGGATACGCAGTATTTT	CASSLQGTSVDTQYF
-	TRBV27	TRBJ1-1	-	TGTGCCAGCAGTTCATCAGCTTCCCACGCTGAAGCTTTCTTT	CASSSSASHAEAFF
-	TRBV10-3	TRBJ1-1	-	TGTGCCATCAGTGCGGAGAAGAACACTGAAGCTTTCTTT	CAISAEKNTEAFF
-	TRBV9	TRBJ2-6	-	TGTGCCAGCAGCCTAACGACAGTCTCTGGGGCCAACGTCCTGACTTTC	CASSLTTVSGANVLTF
-	TRBV5-1	TRBJ2-7	TRBD2	TGCGCCAGCAGCGGACTAGCGGGAGGAGACGAGCAGTACTTC	CASSGLAGGDEQYF
once	TRBV9	TRBJ1-2	TRBD1	TGTGCCAGCAGCGTAGCTGGGAAAGGGGGCGGTTCTGGCTACACCTTC	CASSVAGKGGGSGYTF
once	TRBV6-5	TRBJ2-1	TRBD2	TGTGCCAGCAGTTCCTGGACTAGCGGGGCCTACAATGAGCAGTTCTTC	CASSSWTSGAYNEQFF
-	TRBV2	TRBJ1-2	-	TGTGCCAGCAGTTCCCAGGGGTCGGGTGGCTACACCTTC	CASSSQGSGGYTF
few	TRBV21-1	TRBJ2-7	-	TGTGCCAGCGGCAATCCCGGGACATCCTACGAGCAGTACTTC	CASGNPGTSYEQYF
-	TRBV5-1	TRBJ1-1	-	TGCGCCAGCAGCCCCAGGCGAGAGAACACTGAAGCTTTCTTT	CASSPRRENTEAFF
-	TRBV28	TRBJ1-2	-	TGTGCCAGCAGTTCTACAGGGGGCTACACCTTC	CASSSTGGYTF
-	TRBV6-2/TRBV6-3	TRBJ1-4	-	TGTGCCAGCAGTTCCCACCAAAGGGAGGCCGTCGAAAAACTGTTTTTT	CASSSHQREAVEKLFF
-	TRBV7-9	TRBJ2-3	-	TGTGCCAGCAGCTTAGCTCTAGGGACACAGGCAGATACGCAGTATTTT	CASSLALGTQADTQYF
-	TRBV3-1/TRBV3-2	TRBJ1-2	-	TGTGCCAGCAGCTCACAGAACAGGGATGCTCGGTTCTATGGCTACACCTTC	CASSSQNRDARFYGYTF
-	TRBV3-1/TRBV3-2	TRBJ1-1	-	TGTGCCAGCAGCCAAGGGCCCGGGGGTACTGAAGCTTTCTTT	CASSQGPGGTEAFF
-	TRBV27	TRBJ1-5	-	TGTGCCAGCAGTTTGCGTCCTAGCAATCAGCCCCAGCATTTT	CASSLRPSNQPQHF
-	TRBV7-8	TRBJ2-1	TRBD2	TGTGCCAGCAGCTATAGCGGGAGGGCCTCAAATGAGCAGTTCTTC	CASSYSGRASNEQFF
-	TRBV9	TRBJ2-7	TRBD1	TGTGCCAGCAGCTCCCCCCGGACAGGGGGCGGCGAGCAGTACTTC	CASSSPRTGGGEQYF
-	TRBV10-3	TRBJ1-3	-	TGTGCCATCAGTGGCGTGAGCTCTGGAAACACCATATATTTT	CAISGVSSGNTIYF
-	TRBV5-1	TRBJ2-5	-	TGCGCCAGCAGCTTGGCCGTGGCCCCGCAAGAGACCCAGTACTTC	CASSLAVAPQETQYF
-	TRBV27	TRBJ2-7	-	TGTGCCAGCAGCCGAGACAGGAGCTCCTACGAGCAGTACTTC	CASSRDRSSYEQYF
-	TRBV3-1/TRBV3-2	TRBJ1-1	-	TGTGCCAGCAGCCAAGAAGGGGTGGGAATGAACACTGAAGCTTTCTTT	CASSQEGVGMNTEAFF
-	TRBV7-9	TRBJ1-3	-	TGTGCCAGCAGCTCATACAGATTCGAGGGCGGAAACACCATATATTTT	CASSSYRFEGGNTIYF
-	TRBV19	TRBJ1-4	-	TGTGCCAGTACAACCTCCCTGAGCGAAAAACTGTTTTTT	CASTTSLSEKLFF
-	TRBV5-4	TRBJ1-1	-	TGTGCCAGCAGCTCAGGGACTCCAGGGACCACTGAAGCTTTCTTT	CASSSGTPGTTEAFF
-	TRBV4-3	TRBJ2-7	-	TGCGCCAGCAGCCCAAGATCAGGGATCCTTCCCTACGAGCAGTACTTC	CASSPRSGILPYEQYF
-	TRBV5-4	TRBJ1-2	-	TGTGCCAGCAGCCTCAGCCTCAGGGATGTCTATGGCTACACCTTC	CASSLSLRDVYGYTF
-	TRBV4-2	TRBJ2-7	TRBD2	TGTGCCAGCAGCCTACTGGGACTAGCGGGATTAGAGCAGTACTTC	CASSLLGLAGLEQYF
-	TRBV6-6	TRBJ1-5	-	TGTGCCAGCAGTTACCCCGAGAGCAATCAGCCCCAGCATTTT	CASSYPESNQPQHF
-	TRBV7-8	TRBJ2-1	TRBD2	TGTGCCAGCAGCTTAGCGATGATAGCGGGAGGGCGAGGAGATGGATCCTACAATGAGCAGTTCTTC	CASSLAMIAGGRGDGSYNEQFF
-	TRBV6-6	TRBJ1-1	TRBD1	TGTGCCAGCACCACCGACAGGGGGTGGGAGGCTTTCTTT	CASTTDRGWEAFF
-	TRBV5-1	TRBJ2-7	TRBD1	TGCGCCAGCAGCTTTGGGTTGACAGGGCTCCCCTACGAGCAGTACTTC	CASSFGLTGLPYEQYF
-	TRBV6-5	TRBJ1-2	TRBD1	TGTGCCAGCAGTTACATACAGGGGTATGGCTACACCTTC	CASSYIQGYGYTF
-	TRBV18	TRBJ2-1	TRBD2	TGTGCCAGCTCACCAGGGGGGGATGAGCAGTTCTTC	CASSPGGDEQFF
-	TRBV11-2	TRBJ1-2	TRBD1	TGTGCCAGCAGCTTCGTCACAGGGGCCGGCTACACCTTC	CASSFVTGAGYTF
-	TRBV6-6	TRBJ1-2	-	TGTGCCAGCAGACAGGGATCCTATGGCTACACCTTC	CASRQGSYGYTF
-	TRBV30	TRBJ1-5	-	TGTGCCTGGGGACCGCGGCAGACCCATAGCAATCAGCCCCAGCATTTT	CAWGPRQTHSNQPQHF
-	TRBV3-1/TRBV3-2	TRBJ2-7	-	TGTGCCAGCAGCCTCTCAGACAGGAAGCATTACTTC	CASSLSDRKHYF
-	TRBV7-9	TRBJ2-1	-	TGTGCCAGCAGCTCCCCCCGGGGTGGGTCCCTCAATGAGCAGTTCTTC	CASSSPRGGSLNEQFF
-	TRBV24-1	TRBJ2-7	-	TGTGCCACCAGTGATTCAATCTCCTACGAGCAGTACTTC	CATSDSISYEQYF
-	TRBV5-5	TRBJ1-1	-	TGTGCCAGCAGCTTCGGGTACATGAACACTGAAGCTTTCTTT	CASSFGYMNTEAFF
-	TRBV30	TRBJ1-3	TRBD1	TGTGCCTTCACAGGGGGTCGAGGAAACACCATATATTTT	CAFTGGRGNTIYF
-	TRBV5-8	TRBJ2-2	-	TGTGCCAGCACCCTAGTGGGCAGGGTGGCTGGGGAGCTGTTTTTT	CASTLVGRVAGELFF
-	TRBV30	TRBJ1-6	-	TGTGCCTGGAGTTGGGGAGACAGGAATAATTCACCCCTCCACTTT	CAWSWGDRNNSPLHF
-	TRBV2	TRBJ1-1	-	TGTGCCAGCAAAACAGGAATGAACACTGAAGCTTTCTTT	CASKTGMNTEAFF
-	TRBV9	TRBJ1-4	TRBD1	TGTGCCAGCAGCGGGACAGGGGGTAATTATGAAAAACTGTTTTTT	CASSGTGGNYEKLFF
-	TRBV13	TRBJ1-3	-	TGTGCCAGCAGCTTAGGTACAGGGCGACTGTCTGGAAACACCATATATTTT	CASSLGTGRLSGNTIYF
-	TRBV9	TRBJ2-1	TRBD2	TGTGCCAGCAGCGAACCACCAACCGGGACTAGAGGGAATGAGCAGTTCTTC	CASSEPPTGTRGNEQFF
-	TRBV11-2	TRBJ2-1	TRBD2	TGTGCCAGCAGCTTAGATGAGGGGCGGGAGGGGTACAATGAGCAGTTCTTC	CASSLDEGREGYNEQFF
once	TRBV5-8	TRBJ1-4	TRBD1	TGTGCCAGCAGCCTGGGACAGGGGTTAACTAATGAAAAACTGTTTTTT	CASSLGQGLTNEKLFF
-	TRBV6-2/TRBV6-3	TRBJ2-2	-	TGTGCCAGCAGCCCCAGGGACTCCTCACGGGCGACCGGGGAGCTGTTTTTT	CASSPRDSSRATGELFF
-	TRBV18	TRBJ2-7	TRBD1	TGTGCCAGCTCACCCACCGGGACAGGGCTCGGGGAGCAGTACTTC	CASSPTGTGLGEQYF
-	TRBV12-3/TRBV12-4	TRBJ1-1	-	TGTGCTACAGCGAACACTGAAGCTTTCTTT	CATANTEAFF
-	TRBV18	TRBJ2-7	-	TGTGCCAGCTCACCTGGGGGCACCTACGAGCAGTACTTC	CASSPGGTYEQYF